This T cell receptor (beta chain) was identified in a study of cytomegalovirus exposure and HLA in healthy donors. Regarding this clone: What it recognizes is unknown.

Broader study findings: The CMV antigen specificity of a few CMV-associated chains was confirmed through in vitro analysis. Presence/absence comparisons presumed near-even sequencing depth among donors.

With 60 Vbeta and 13 Jbeta primers, the PCR was carried out. Sequencing was performed with immunoSEQ multiplex PCR; in TCRdb, only in-frame clones are kept and a portion is missing. This repertoire shows some 190,000 clones, over 70% found once; its top ten account for about 1.5%. Looked up from germline, CDR1 is ENHRY and CDR2 is SYGVKD. The CDR3 loop spans 14 amino acids. Germline trimming cut 6 bases from V and 5 bases from J; bases unmatched to any gene: 7. The clonotype originates from a woman aged 18-30 years in good health and CMV-seronegative. The V call is TRBV10-3, the J call TRBJ2-5; 9 nucleotides agree with TRBD1. Material: PBMCs. The CDR3 DNA reads TGTGCCATCAGCCGGGACAGGGAAGGGGAGACCCAGTACTTC. Its protein is CAISRDREGETQYF.